One and the same sample provided the 19 T cell receptor beta chains below, sequenced in a study of blood T cell repertoires in COVID-19. Profiling relied on immunoSEQ multiplex PCR, and the TCRdb table lists in-frame clones only, not all of them. The table includes 250,000 or so clones, roughly 85% detected once. Input material: PBMCs or T cells enriched from blood (not recorded which). Source of these receptors: a woman aged 40-49 years who had been exposed to COVID-19.

The V and J genes are TRBV21-1 and TRBJ2-7; the table's D call of TRBD2 was not tested on the DNA. TRBV21-1 is annotated as a pseudogene. The CDR3 length is 11 residues. This CDR3 is CASLRGARQYF. The CDR3 DNA reads as TGTGCCAGCCTTCGCGGAGCGAGGCAGTACTTC.

The chain recombines TRBV12-3 or TRBV12-4 with TRBJ1-6; the D gene is possibly TRBD1 (5 bases). There are 13 residues in the CDR3. The V end was cut by 3 bases, the J end by 9 bases, with 9 bases between. CDR3 protein: CASSFGQGSPLHF. The CDR3, as DNA: TGTGCCAGCAGTTTTGGCCAGGGTTCACCCCTCCACTTT.

This chain uses TRBV6-5 with TRBJ2-7, with D possibly TRBD1 on 7 matching bases. V lost 0 bases to trimming and J lost 4 bases, with 13 bases between them. CDR1 is MNHEY, CDR2 SVGAGI, per germline. The CDR3 length is 15 residues. The CDR3 DNA sequence: TGTGCCAGCAGTTACTCGGGGGGACAGTCTTACGAGCAGTACTTC. It codes for CASSYSGGQSYEQYF.

The chain links TRBV11-1 to TRBJ1-1, with a possible D match to TRBD1 (5 bases). Germline CDR1 reads SGHAT; CDR2 reads FQDESV (reference sequence). CDR3 size: 11 residues. The germline V and J ends were trimmed by 6 bases and 7 bases, with 9 bases remaining between them. The CDR3 nucleotides are TGTGCCAGCAGGCGACAGAGTGAAGCTTTCTTT. Protein: CASRRQSEAFF.

V gene TRBV6-5 combines with J gene TRBJ2-3; D perhaps matches TRBD1 (6 bases). Per germline, CDR1 MNHEY and CDR2 SVGAGI. The CDR3 covers 13 residues. V dropped 8 bases and J dropped 5 bases, with 14 bases sitting between them. The CDR3 DNA reads as TGTGCCAGCGGGCGGACAGTTTTAGATACGCAGTATTTT. Protein product: CASGRTVLDTQYF.

The gene calls are TRBV19 and TRBJ2-1; D is ambiguous. In germline, CDR1 is LNHDA, CDR2 SQIVND (reference sequence). Trimming shortened V by 3 bases and J by 1 base, and 10 bases separated the two germline ends. The CDR3 loop spans 15 amino acids. The CDR3: CASSIEARSYNEQFF. CDR3 DNA: TGTGCCAGTAGTATTGAGGCCAGATCCTACAATGAGCAGTTCTTC. The variable domain in full, with the rest retrieved from reference TRBV19 and TRBJ2-1, is DGGITQSPKYLFRKEGQNVTLSCEQNLNHDAMYWYRQDPGQGLRLIYYSQIVNDFQKGDIAEGYSVSREKKESFPLTVTSAQKNPTAFYLCASSIEARSYNEQFFGPGTRLTVL.

The chain joins TRBV5-4 to TRBJ1-2, with D possibly being TRBD1 (6 bases). Germline assignment: CDR1 SGHNT and CDR2 YYREEE (reference sequence). The CDR3 sequence is 16 residues long. The V end lost 0 bases, the J end lost 4 bases, and 16 bases lay between the germline ends. CDR3 in amino acids: CASSLASGGRGYGYTF. As DNA, the CDR3 is TGTGCCAGCAGCTTGGCCTCGGGGGGGCGCGGCTATGGCTACACCTTC.

The chain combines TRBV28 with TRBJ1-2; 11 positions agree with TRBD1. V shed 5 bases and J 10 bases; nucleotides not matched to a gene: 9. This CDR3 has 14 residues. Germline V gene sequence: CDR1 MDHEN, CDR2 SYDVKM. CDR3 protein: CASSGGQGVWAYTF. The CDR3 nucleotides are TGTGCCAGCAGTGGGGGACAGGGGGTTTGGGCCTACACCTTC.

The chain combines TRBV5-1 with TRBJ1-4; a weak D match, TRBD1 (6 bases). V was shortened by 9 bases and J by 7 bases, with 19 bases between the two germline ends. The germline gives CDR1 SGHRS, CDR2 YFSETQ. This CDR3 is built from 14 residues. Written as DNA, the CDR3 is TGCGCCACCAGAGAGGGGGGGCGCGGTGAAAAACTGTTTTTT. Protein: CATREGGRGEKLFF.

This clone was picked up one time. The chain has TRBV5-1 and TRBJ1-1; D may be TRBD1 (6 bases). The CDR3 has 13 residues. In germline, CDR1 is SGHRS, CDR2 YFSETQ. V lost 5 bases to trimming and J lost 3 bases, with 11 bases between them. CDR3 protein: CASRINRDTEAFF. The CDR3 coding sequence is TGCGCCAGCAGGATCAACAGGGACACTGAAGCTTTCTTT.

The chain carries TRBV7-9 and TRBJ1-6; unclear D gene. Trimming stripped 3 bases from V and 6 bases from J, with 12 bases between. CDR1 SEHNR and CDR2 FQNEAQ come from the germline V gene (reference sequence). The CDR3 loop spans 15 amino acids. In DNA form, the CDR3 reads TGTGCCAGCAGCTTTGATTACAGCCTTAATTCACCCCTCCACTTT. Protein: CASSFDYSLNSPLHF. The full variable domain, its missing parts supplied by reference TRBV7-9 and TRBJ1-6, is DTGVSQNPRHKITKRGQNVTFRCDPISEHNRLYWYRQTLGQGPEFLTYFQNEAQLEKSRLLSDRFSAERPKGSFSTLEIQRTEQGDSAMYLCASSFDYSLNSPLHFGNGTRLTVT.

Only a few counts were recorded for this clone. V gene TRBV4-1 combines with J gene TRBJ2-7; D possibly corresponds to TRBD2 (6 bases). Deletions cut 0 bases from V and 0 bases from J, with 9 bases between. The CDR3 runs to 15 residues. Germline-derived CDR1 and CDR2 are MGHRA and YSYEKL. CDR3 amino acids: CASSQDAGLSYEQYF. DNA for the CDR3: TGCGCCAGCAGCCAAGATGCGGGACTCTCCTACGAGCAGTACTTC.

The gene calls are TRBV5-1 and TRBJ1-2; TRBD1 is a possible D gene (5 bases). The V and J ends lost 0 bases and 4 bases respectively, with 16 bases between them. The CDR3 is made up of 16 amino acids. Germline V gives CDR1 SGHRS, CDR2 YFSETQ. CDR3 DNA: TGCGCCAGCAGCTTGGGACAGCCTCCTAGGGGCTATGGCTACACCTTC. This translates into CASSLGQPPRGYGYTF.

The chain joins TRBV19 to TRBJ1-1; tentatively, D is TRBD1 (6 bases). The germline V gene encodes CDR1 LNHDA and CDR2 SQIVND (reference sequence). The CDR3 consists of 14 residues. V dropped 4 bases and J dropped 1 base, with 10 bases sitting between them. This CDR3 is CASSTLTGNTEAFF. In DNA, the CDR3 is TGTGCCAGTAGTACTCTGACAGGGAACACTGAAGCTTTCTTT.

The chain recombines TRBV2 with TRBJ2-7; D is possibly TRBD2 (6 bases). Germline lookup yields CDR1 SNHLY and CDR2 FYNNEI. V lost 8 bases, J lost 4 bases, and 9 bases lay in between. The CDR3 sequence is 11 residues long. In DNA, the CDR3 is TGTGCCAGCGCGGGAAGATACGAGCAGTACTTC. Translated: CASAGRYEQYF.

The rearrangement joins TRBV14 to TRBJ2-3, with D possibly TRBD1 on 5 matching bases. The CDR3 loop spans 14 amino acids. The germline V and J ends were trimmed by 6 bases and 6 bases, with 16 bases remaining between them. The germline V gene encodes CDR1 SGHDN and CDR2 FVKESK. CDR3 DNA sequence: TGTGCCAGCAGTTGGAAAAGGGGTTCGGATACGCAGTATTTT. This encodes CASSWKRGSDTQYF.

The chain is built from TRBV7-2 and TRBJ1-5; a possible D gene is TRBD1 (5 bases). CDR1 and CDR2 (germline): SGHTA, FQGNSA. The CDR3 loop spans 14 amino acids. V was pared by 5 bases and J by 5 bases, with 13 bases between. CDR3 protein: CASSTYRFDQPQHF. CDR3 coding DNA: TGTGCCAGCAGCACTTACAGGTTTGATCAGCCCCAGCATTTT.

As for this clone: The junction departs from the called germline gene at one end, perhaps through a read error. The gene calls are TRBV9 and TRBJ2-2; D gene unclear. The CDR3 runs to 13 residues. Germline loops: CDR1 SGDLS, CDR2 YYNGEE. The CDR3 region is CANSARYTGELFF. In DNA, the CDR3 is TGTGCCAACAGCGCCAGATACACCGGGGAGCTGTTTTTT.

The chain links TRBV11-1 to TRBJ1-1; weak D call: TRBD1 (5 bases). The V end lost 8 bases, the J end lost 3 bases, and 16 bases lay between the germline ends. Germline CDR1 reads SGHAT; CDR2 reads FQDESV (reference sequence). The CDR3 consists of 14 residues. The CDR3 DNA follows: TGTGCCAGCTCCCCCCAGGGTTCGGACACTGAAGCTTTCTTT. Translated, it gives CASSPQGSDTEAFF.